The 10 T cell receptor beta chains below were found in one sample sequenced in a study of low-dose radiotherapy and immunotherapy resistance in tumors. The time point was: before trial treatment. Primers targeting TRAV and TRBV primed first-strand cDNA, covering alpha and beta chains. TCRs were amplified for 15 to 25 PCR cycles with a constant-region primer and V-primer adapter. TCRdb analysed the reads with MiXCR anew, one entry per CDR3 protein. This table has 80,000 to 95,000 distinct CDR3 sequences, more than 7.5% appearing once. Source: PBMCs, taken before treatment. The source is a male donor with prostate cancer.

In its sample, this clonotype was seen many times. The CDR3 is CASSSGTRSRYF. The DNA for the CDR3 is TGTGCCAGCAGTTCCGGGACGCGAAGCCGGTACTTC. The chain joins TRBV6-6 to TRBJ2-7, with D perhaps given as TRBD1 or TRBD2 (5 bases each). The germline gives CDR1 MNHNY, CDR2 SVGAGI (reference sequence). The CDR3 length is 12 residues. V was clipped by 4 bases and J by 12 bases, with 16 bases between them.

This clonotype was seen more than once but under ten times. Given a much more abundant clone one base away, this may be a read error. This chain uses TRBV6-1 with TRBJ2-7; no reliable D call. The germline CDR1 and CDR2 sequences are MNHNS and SASEGT. There are 11 residues in the CDR3. The V and J ends lost 6 bases and 3 bases respectively, with 6 bases between them. This chain's CDR3 is CASSQIYEQYF. In DNA form, the CDR3 reads TGTGCCAGCAGCCAAATCTACGAGCAGTACTTC.

In this sample, this clonotype turned up many times. The rearrangement uses TRBV6-4 and TRBJ2-4; 7 bases align to TRBD1. Looked up from germline, CDR1 is MRHNA and CDR2 is SNTAGT. This CDR3 has 14 residues. Unmatched junction bases numbered 10, after V lost 6 bases and J lost 8 bases. CDR3 in DNA: TGTGCCAGCAGCCCAGGGGGTGGTGAAGACATTCAGTACTTC. Its protein product is CASSPGGGEDIQYF.

Many counts were recorded for this clonotype. CDR3 DNA sequence: TGTGCCAGCAGCTCGGGACCCCCGGGGACAGATACGCAGTATTTT. It yields the protein CASSSGPPGTDTQYF. This rearrangement joins TRBV7-3 to TRBJ2-3, with D perhaps being TRBD1 or TRBD2 (5 bases each). The ends were cut back, 4 bases at V and 3 bases at J, with 14 bases in the middle. Germline assignment: CDR1 SGHTA and CDR2 FQGTGA. CDR3 length: 15 residues.

This clonotype was seen many times. The V call is TRBV12-3 or TRBV12-4, the J call TRBJ1-5; 7 nucleotides match TRBD1. The V and J ends lost 5 bases and 2 bases, in that order; junction bases with no gene match: 9. CDR3 length: 16 residues. In DNA form, the CDR3 reads TGTGCCAGCAGTGAACGGCAGGGGGGAGGCAATCAGCCCCAGCATTTT. Its protein product is CASSERQGGGNQPQHF.

This clonotype was picked up many times. The chain uses TRBV20-1 and TRBJ1-2; 7 bases align to TRBD1. V was pared by 3 bases and J by 3 bases, with 7 bases of the junction left unmatched. Germline CDR1 and CDR2: DFQATT and SNEGSKA (reference sequence). The CDR3 sequence is 14 residues long. CDR3 sequence reads: CSASPQGGDYGYTF. CDR3 nucleotide sequence: TGCAGTGCTAGTCCGCAGGGGGGGGACTATGGCTACACCTTC.

This clonotype was seen repeatedly, ten times or more. This chain connects TRBV20-1 to TRBJ2-1, with D perhaps TRBD1 (5 bases). Germline CDR1 is DFQATT and CDR2 is SNEGSKA (reference sequence). The CDR3 has 11 residues. Trimming cost V 3 bases and J 10 bases, with 10 bases left between them. CDR3 protein: CSASGASEQFF. The DNA for the CDR3 is TGCAGTGCTAGTGGGGCATCCGAGCAGTTCTTC.

The chain is built from TRBV18 and TRBJ2-1; D ambiguous. Per germline, CDR1 KGHSH and CDR2 LQKENI. This CDR3 is built from 17 residues. Trimming took off 0 bases at V and 14 bases at J, with 26 bases between the two ends. CDR3 in DNA: TGTGCCAGCTCACCACCCGACGGAGCTATGGGCCCGAAGGAGAAGTTCTTC. Translated: CASSPPDGAMGPKEKFF.

The genes are TRBV6-5 and TRBJ2-7; 10 bases map to TRBD1. Germline CDR1 MNHEY, CDR2 SVGAGI. V dropped 4 bases and J dropped 5; count of bases not matched to a gene: 8. The length of the CDR3 is 15 residues. CDR3: CASSFRGTGDDEQYF. The CDR3 region has the DNA TGTGCCAGCAGTTTCCGTGGGACAGGGGACGACGAGCAGTACTTC.

This clonotype appeared many times. The CDR3 DNA is TGTGCCATCATGGGGCAGCCTGGGGAGACCCAGTACTTC. Translating it yields CAIMGQPGETQYF. This rearrangement joins TRBV10-3 to TRBJ2-5; TRBD1 is a possible D gene (5 bases). The CDR3 runs to 13 residues. Trimming removed 7 bases from V and 5 bases from J, with 14 bases in between. Germline CDR1 ENHRY, CDR2 SYGVKD.